This T cell receptor beta chain originates from a study of blood T cell repertoires in COVID-19 (dated by TCRdb to about 2020). For the study in its entirety: Samples covering the acute and convalescent phases of COVID-19 were provided by collaborators in the United States, Italy and Spain. The material from the prospective study consisted of cDNA or gDNA derived from T cells, B-cell-depleted T cells, or PBMCs. Deeply sampled blood TCRbeta repertoires from subjects exposed to, actively infected with, or recovered from COVID-19 were included in the dataset. The repertoires were released in a freely available public database meant as a resource for research on the immune response to SARS-CoV-2. Samples were obtained from the ongoing ImmuneRACE study (first 160 participants) and from 950 to 1,500 subjects provided by 6 global collaborators. Nearly every sample came with metadata listing a de-identified subject ID, COVID-19 status, age in years and sex. Where available, HLA class I and class II types were taken from metadata supplied by the sample provider and were not determined by assay-based typing.

TCRbeta CDR3 regions were amplified from genomic DNA by means of the immunoSEQ Assay, a bias-controlled multiplex PCR. Concerning the study's data processing: Within the assay, amplification of reference gene primers was used to estimate how many nucleated cells each sample contained. To quantify the absolute abundance of each unique TCRbeta CDR3 rearrangement, sequence reads were collapsed and filtered. For each sample, productive Simpson clonality was calculated as the square root of Simpson's diversity index across productive rearrangements. The clones in this table, taken by TCRdb from immuneACCESS, are in-frame only. Not every clone is retained; where verified, under half of the shortfall comes from an unresolved V gene, and the cause of the rest is unknown. V and J calls and clone size are given by that table; D and trimming were obtained from the DNA. This sample gives over 200,000 clones in total; 85% to 90% of them show up just once. Jointly, the top ten make up over 4.5% of the sample.

Each collaborating institution followed its own protocols to collect whole blood in K2EDTA tubes. For TCRbeta analysis, collaborators shipped samples in one of three forms: frozen whole blood, isolated PBMCs, or DNA extracted from either of those sample types. A single count supports this clone. It lacks a known antigen. Per-base qualities were not stored, and no clone one base away is much larger. The paper as a whole reports these results and caveats: Clinical and demographic metadata were provided uncurated, with the amount varying by source and participant.

As encoded in the germline V gene (reference sequence), CDR1 is MNHNY while CDR2 is SVGAGI. V is pared back by 6 bases and J by 7 bases, with 18 bases lying between the germline termini. The CDR3 sequence holds 15 residues, the cysteine and phenylalanine included. The only DNA kept is the CDR3, 45 bases in frame from the first base. Sequencing used peripheral blood. This chain is built from TRBV6-6 and TRBJ2-2; TRBD2 is possibly the D segment (7 matching bases). The origin of this receptor is a man older than 75 with acute or convalescent COVID-19. The nucleotide sequence reads TGTGCCAGCAGGTTACGTCGGGGGGCGGACGGGGAGCTGTTTTTT. Translated, this is CASRLRRGADGELFF.